Presented here are 24 T cell receptor beta chains from one specimen sequenced in a study of human T cells and chemical hapten exposure. TCRdb re-derived calls from the RACE reads in MiXCR, one entry per CDR3 protein. This sample has tens of thousands of distinct CDR3 sequences, with about 10% found just once. Time point: healthy volunteer bleed at 2 weeks. Total RNA extraction was carried out from unfractionated whole blood. The sequencing sample was made of whole blood. These receptors came from a female donor in good health. Some clones in this sample may be carry-over from other donors' samples.

This chain connects TRBV10-3 to TRBJ2-5, with D possibly TRBD1 on 6 matching bases. Trimming removed 5 bases at V and 2 bases at J, with 9 bases between. Germline V gene lookup returns CDR1 ENHRY and CDR2 SYGVKD. The CDR3 runs 13 residues. CDR3 sequence: CAISPRGQETQYF. CDR3 nucleotides: TGTGCCATCAGTCCCAGGGGTCAAGAGACCCAGTACTTC.

This clonotype came up many times. The chain couples TRBV4-1 to TRBJ2-3; D not certain. The CDR3 loop spans 12 amino acids. Trimming took 0 bases from V and 8 from J, leaving 6 bases between them. Germline V CDR1 and CDR2: MGHRA, YSYEKL. Here the CDR3 reads CASSQEMSTQYF. DNA of the CDR3: TGCGCCAGCAGCCAAGAAATGAGTACGCAGTATTTT.

The chain recombines TRBV5-1 with TRBJ1-1; TRBD1 matches at 7 bases. The CDR3 consists of 14 residues. J was trimmed by 5 bases and V by 4 bases; bases with no gene match: 8. Germline V gene lookup returns CDR1 SGHRS and CDR2 YFSETQ. The CDR3 loop is CASSGGTEGTEAFF. The CDR3 coding sequence is TGCGCCAGCAGCGGCGGGACAGAGGGGACTGAAGCTTTCTTT.

This clonotype appeared many times. The chain is built from TRBV20-1 and TRBJ1-2; no firm D call. Germline V CDR1 and CDR2: DFQATT, SNEGSKA (reference sequence). Trimming removed 4 bases at V and 4 bases at J, with 10 bases between. The CDR3 spans 12 residues. In DNA form, the CDR3 reads TGCAGTGCTAACCTCAGAGGCTATGGCTACACCTTC. This encodes CSANLRGYGYTF.

This clonotype has ten or more counts. The rearrangement uses TRBV20-1 and TRBJ2-7, with D uncertain. Deletions cut 6 bases from V and 1 base from J, with 10 bases between. Germline V gene data show CDR1 as DFQATT and CDR2 as SNEGSKA (reference sequence). CDR3 size: 12 residues. CDR3 nucleotide sequence: TGCAGTGCCCCGCTGGGGTCCTACGAGCAGTACTTC. This gives the protein CSAPLGSYEQYF.

This clonotype came up many times. The V and J genes are TRBV5-5 and TRBJ2-5; a weak D match, TRBD2 (5 bases). Germline V gene data show CDR1 as SGHKS and CDR2 as YYEKEE (reference sequence). Trimming shortened V by 4 bases and J by 5 bases, and 18 bases separated the two germline ends. CDR3 length: 15 residues. The CDR3 DNA follows: TGTGCCAGCAGCCTGGAGGCGCACTTGATCGAGACCCAGTACTTC. It specifies CASSLEAHLIETQYF. The whole variable domain, filled in from reference TRBV5-5 and TRBJ2-5, reads DAGVTQSPTHLIKTRGQQVTLRCSPISGHKSVSWYQQVLGQGPQFIFQYYEKEERGRGNFPDRFSARQFPNYSSELNVNALLLGDSALYLCASSLEAHLIETQYFGPGTRLLVL.

The J gene is TRBJ2-3, the V gene TRBV15; no reliable D call. Trimming cost V 6 bases and J 6 bases, with 7 bases left between them. Germline V gene sequence: CDR1 LNHNV, CDR2 YYDKDF (reference sequence). The CDR3 is 11 amino acids. CDR3 in DNA: TGTGCCACCAGGGATGCGGATACGCAGTATTTT. Its protein product is CATRDADTQYF.

This clonotype appeared many times. The chain employs TRBV7-2 and TRBJ2-3; 7 bases align to TRBD1. With V trimmed by 3 bases and J by 2 bases, 5 bases remained unmatched. The V gene's germline CDR1 is SGHTA and CDR2 FQGNSA. The CDR3 length is 15 residues. CDR3 loop: CASSFVGTDTDTQYF. Here the CDR3 DNA reads TGTGCCAGCAGCTTTGTCGGGACAGACACAGATACGCAGTATTTT.

Many counts were recorded for this clonotype. This chain uses TRBV7-2 with TRBJ2-5; 13 bases line up with TRBD2. CDR3 length: 13 amino acids. The V gene end was trimmed by 11 bases and the J gene end by 3 bases; junction bases not matched to a gene: 3. Germline CDR1 and CDR2: SGHTA and FQGNSA. The chain's CDR3 is CAGGTSGKETQYF. CDR3 nucleotide sequence: TGTGCCGGGGGGACTAGCGGGAAAGAGACCCAGTACTTC.

This clonotype has a handful of counts. This rearrangement joins TRBV5-6 to TRBJ1-2; 7 nucleotides line up with TRBD1. Germline values: CDR1 SGHDT, CDR2 YYEEEE. The length of the CDR3 is 14 residues. V shed 0 bases, J shed 7 bases, and the junction held 6 bases outside the gene matches. CDR3 coding DNA: TGTGCCAGCAGCTTGGGGGACAGTCTTTTTGGCTACACCTTC. This gives the protein CASSLGDSLFGYTF.

This clonotype has more than one count but fewer than ten. The chain combines TRBV6-5 with TRBJ2-5, with 7 bases matching TRBD2. The ends lost 5 bases at V and 4 bases at J; junction bases unmatched: 4. This CDR3 contains 13 residues. Germline loops: CDR1 MNHEY, CDR2 SVGAGI. The CDR3 sequence is CASSRTRGETQYF. The CDR3 DNA follows: TGTGCCAGCAGTCGGACTAGAGGAGAGACCCAGTACTTC.

This clonotype was detected only a few times. The chain has TRBV10-3 and TRBJ2-3, with TRBD1 matching 9 bases. The CDR3 sequence is 16 residues long. Germline CDR1 ENHRY, CDR2 SYGVKD. The V gene end was trimmed by 5 bases and the J gene end by 4 bases; junction bases not matched to a gene: 10. The CDR3 sequence: CAISSPGQGSADTQYF. CDR3 DNA: TGTGCCATCAGTTCCCCGGGACAGGGATCCGCAGATACGCAGTATTTT.

This clonotype was counted at least ten times. J is TRBJ1-6 and V is TRBV4-3, with 7 bases fitting TRBD1. CDR1 and CDR2 from the germline V gene are LGHNA and YSLEER. The CDR3 sequence is 15 residues long. Unmatched junction bases numbered 6, after V lost 1 base and J lost 9 bases. CDR3 DNA sequence: TGCGCCAGCAGCCAAGGAGGGACAGTACTTTCACCCCTCCACTTT. Amino acids: CASSQGGTVLSPLHF.

This clonotype was seen at least ten times. The gene calls are TRBV6-6 and TRBJ1-1, with TRBD1 as a possible D gene (6 bases). The CDR3 has 13 residues. V was shortened by 5 bases and J by 3 bases, with 10 bases between the two germline ends. Germline lookup yields CDR1 MNHNY and CDR2 SVGAGI (reference sequence). The CDR3 is CASSNEGDTEAFF. CDR3 bases: TGTGCCAGCAGTAACGAGGGGGACACTGAAGCTTTCTTT.

The table lists this clonotype with a few counts. This sequence joins TRBV5-1 and TRBJ2-4; TRBD1 matches at 12 bases. Germline trimming cut 4 bases from V and 9 bases from J; bases unmatched to any gene: 11. The CDR3 has 16 residues. From germline, CDR1 is SGHRS and CDR2 YFSETQ. As DNA, the CDR3 is TGCGCCAGCAGCCCACCGGGACAGGGGGCCTTCGGCATTCAGTACTTC. Translated: CASSPPGQGAFGIQYF.

This clonotype was picked up many times. This chain joins TRBV12-3 or TRBV12-4 and TRBJ1-1, with unresolved D. Trimming removed 5 bases from V and 0 bases from J, with 10 bases in between. This CDR3 contains 14 residues. The CDR3 region is CASSPDRMNTEAFF. CDR3 bases: TGTGCCAGCAGTCCAGATCGCATGAACACTGAAGCTTTCTTT.

The chain combines TRBV6-1 with TRBJ2-1; TRBD1 agrees at 8 bases. The germline CDR1 and CDR2 sequences are MNHNS and SASEGT. The junction had 8 bases not matched to a gene; V was cut back by 6 bases and J by 4 bases. CDR3 size: 15 residues. The CDR3 DNA sequence: TGTGCCAGCAGGTCCGCCGGACAGGGATACAATGAGCAGTTCTTC. This sequence encodes CASRSAGQGYNEQFF.

This clonotype was seen ten or more times. The V gene is TRBV9, the J gene TRBJ2-2; 14 bases match TRBD2. This CDR3 is built from 19 residues. Trimming cost V 4 bases and J 4 bases; bases outside gene matches: 12. CDR1 is SGDLS and CDR2 is YYNGEE in the germline V gene. The chain's CDR3 is CASSPQGTSGRSGTGELFF. The DNA for the CDR3 is TGTGCCAGCAGCCCCCAGGGGACTAGCGGGAGATCAGGCACCGGGGAGCTGTTTTTT.

This clonotype was counted a few times. CDR3 DNA sequence: TGTGCCAGCAGTTGGGAGACTAGCGGGAGCTCCTACAATGAGCAGTTCTTC. This encodes CASSWETSGSSYNEQFF. V is TRBV28 and J is TRBJ2-1; 12 bases match TRBD2. This CDR3 contains 17 residues. V was pared by 4 bases and J by 0 bases, with 4 bases of the junction left unmatched. From germline, CDR1 is MDHEN and CDR2 SYDVKM.

V usage is TRBV12-3 or TRBV12-4 and J usage is TRBJ2-5, with unresolved D. V lost 2 bases and J 4 bases, leaving 8 bases between the germline ends. The CDR3 is 13 residues long. The CDR3 reads CASSLRAVETQYF. CDR3 in DNA: TGTGCCAGCAGTTTAAGGGCAGTAGAGACCCAGTACTTC.

This clonotype showed up just a few times. CDR3 DNA: TGTGCCAGCTCAAGGGGGGCAGGGGGCGGTTCATCCGAAGCTTTCTTT. Translated, it gives CASSRGAGGGSSEAFF. The rearrangement links TRBV18 to TRBJ1-1; 8 bases agree with TRBD1. J lost 8 bases, V lost 5 bases, and 16 bases had no gene match. CDR3 length: 16 residues. Looked up from germline, CDR1 is KGHSH and CDR2 is LQKENI.

In this sample, this clonotype turned up many times. CDR3 region: CSALVVVSSYGYTF. The CDR3 nucleotides read TGCAGTGCTCTCGTCGTTGTGAGTAGCTATGGCTACACCTTC. This chain uses TRBV20-1 with TRBJ1-2; D is unresolved. CDR3 length: 14 amino acids. V lost 5 bases, J lost 4 bases, and 17 bases lay in between. Looked up from germline, CDR1 is DFQATT and CDR2 is SNEGSKA (reference sequence).

The chain is built from TRBV28 and TRBJ2-7; 10 positions match TRBD1. Germline-derived CDR1 and CDR2 are MDHEN and SYDVKM. The V gene end was trimmed by 0 bases and the J gene end by 2 bases; junction bases not matched to a gene: 10. This CDR3 comprises 18 residues. The chain's CDR3 is CASSLWGIRDRGPYEQYF. The CDR3 bases are TGTGCCAGCAGTTTATGGGGGATAAGGGACAGGGGCCCCTACGAGCAGTACTTC.

This clonotype was observed a handful of times. This chain links TRBV10-2 with TRBJ1-5; TRBD1 is a possible D gene (6 bases). The CDR3 extends over 14 amino acids. The germline CDR1 and CDR2 sequences are WSHSY and SAAADI. Trimming removed 7 bases at V and 6 bases at J, with 16 bases between. The CDR3 bases are TGCGCCAGCAAGGGTAGGGGGGATCCTCAGCCCCAGCATTTT. It codes for CASKGRGDPQPQHF.